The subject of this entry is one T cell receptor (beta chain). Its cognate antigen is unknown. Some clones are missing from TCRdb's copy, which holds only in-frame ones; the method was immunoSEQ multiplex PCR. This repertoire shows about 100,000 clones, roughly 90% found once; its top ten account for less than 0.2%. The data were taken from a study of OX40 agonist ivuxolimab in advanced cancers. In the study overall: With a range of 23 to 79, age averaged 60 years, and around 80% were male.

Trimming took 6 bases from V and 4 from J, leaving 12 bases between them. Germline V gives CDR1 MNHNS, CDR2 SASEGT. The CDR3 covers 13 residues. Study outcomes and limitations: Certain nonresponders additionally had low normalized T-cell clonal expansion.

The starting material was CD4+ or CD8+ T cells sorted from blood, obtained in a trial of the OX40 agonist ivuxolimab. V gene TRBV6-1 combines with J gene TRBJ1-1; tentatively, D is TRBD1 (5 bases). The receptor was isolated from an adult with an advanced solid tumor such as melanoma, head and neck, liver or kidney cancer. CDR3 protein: CASSGWGGTEAFF. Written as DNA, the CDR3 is TGTGCCAGCAGCGGATGGGGGGGCACTGAAGCTTTCTTT.